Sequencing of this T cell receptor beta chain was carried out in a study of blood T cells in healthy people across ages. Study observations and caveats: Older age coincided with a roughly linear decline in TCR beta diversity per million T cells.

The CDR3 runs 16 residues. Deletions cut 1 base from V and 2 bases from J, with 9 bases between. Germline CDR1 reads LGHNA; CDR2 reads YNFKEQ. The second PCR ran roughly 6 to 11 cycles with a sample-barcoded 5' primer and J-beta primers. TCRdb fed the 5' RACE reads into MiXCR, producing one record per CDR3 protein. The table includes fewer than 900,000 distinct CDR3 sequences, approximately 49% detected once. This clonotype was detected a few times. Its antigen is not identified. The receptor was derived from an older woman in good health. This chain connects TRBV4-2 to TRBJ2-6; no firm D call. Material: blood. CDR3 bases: TGTGCCAGCAGCCAAGTGGGGTTTGCTGGGGCCAACGTCCTGACTTTC. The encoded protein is CASSQVGFAGANVLTF.